This T cell receptor (beta chain) was recovered during a study of CD8+ T cells in alopecia areata. Study information: Patients remained on tofacitinib for 6 to 18 months and then went 6 months without it. Scoring treated patients' severity relied on the percentage of scalp area affected.

V shed 3 bases, J shed 6 bases, and the junction held 10 bases outside the gene matches. This CDR3 comprises 15 residues. Germline V gives CDR1 SGHDT, CDR2 YYEEEE. This clone was found a few times. Treatment meaning: oral pan-JAK inhibitor, 5-10 mg twice daily. Lesional scalp punch biopsies and peripheral blood came from alopecia areata patients. Investigators sorted PBMCs to obtain both CD4+ and CD8+ T cells. Isolated RNA was reverse transcribed into cDNA used as the sequencing template. Profiled with immunoSEQ multiplex PCR; TCRdb holds only in-frame clones, not every one. The sample gives 180,000 or so clones, roughly 60% of which show up once; 5.5% to 6% is in the top ten.

This chain connects TRBV5-6 to TRBJ1-2; the match to TRBD1 covers 8 bases. The starting material was CD4+ T cells sorted from blood, obtained at week 24, from a patient treated with tofacitinib. This receptor was obtained from a human donor with alopecia areata. The CDR3 bases are TGTGCCAGCAGCTGGGCCCGGACAGGGTCGGATGGCTACACCTTC. Amino acids: CASSWARTGSDGYTF.